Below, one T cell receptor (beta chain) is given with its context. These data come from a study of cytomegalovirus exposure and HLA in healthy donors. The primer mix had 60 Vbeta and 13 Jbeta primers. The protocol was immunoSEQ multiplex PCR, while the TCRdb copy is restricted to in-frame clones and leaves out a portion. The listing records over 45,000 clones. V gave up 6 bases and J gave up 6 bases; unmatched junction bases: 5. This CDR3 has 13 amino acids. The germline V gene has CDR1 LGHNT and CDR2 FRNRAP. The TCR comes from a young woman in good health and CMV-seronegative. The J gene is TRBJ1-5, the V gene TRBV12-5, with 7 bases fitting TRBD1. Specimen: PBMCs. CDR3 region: CASGTGEFQPQHF. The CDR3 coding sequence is TGTGCTAGTGGAACAGGGGAGTTTCAGCCCCAGCATTTT.